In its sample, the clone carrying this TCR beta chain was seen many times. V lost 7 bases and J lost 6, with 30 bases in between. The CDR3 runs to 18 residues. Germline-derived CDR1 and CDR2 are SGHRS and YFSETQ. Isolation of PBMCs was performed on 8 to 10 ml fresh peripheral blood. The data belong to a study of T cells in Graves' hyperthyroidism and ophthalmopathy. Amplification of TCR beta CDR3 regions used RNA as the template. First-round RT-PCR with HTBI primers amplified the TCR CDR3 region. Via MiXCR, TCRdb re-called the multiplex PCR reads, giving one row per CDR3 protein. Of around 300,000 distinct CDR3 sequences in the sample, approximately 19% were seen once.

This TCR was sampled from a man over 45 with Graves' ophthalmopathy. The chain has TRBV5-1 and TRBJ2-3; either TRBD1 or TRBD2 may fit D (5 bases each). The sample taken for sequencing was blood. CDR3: CASSPGTPGMYQSDTQYF. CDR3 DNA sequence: TGCGCCAGCTCGCCCGGGACCCCTGGGATGTATCAGTCGGATACGCAGTATTTT.